This record covers a single TCR beta chain. The junction does not match germline at one end; this may be a read error. Per the study methods: Amplification of reference gene primers provided the estimated nucleated cell counts. The protocol was immunoSEQ multiplex PCR, while the TCRdb copy is restricted to in-frame clones and leaves out a portion. The V and J calls and the clone size are those of that table, but D and trimming were determined from the DNA. This sample has 120,000 or so clones; 80% occur once, and the top ten carry 16%. CDR3 size: 17 residues. Germline V gene lookup returns CDR1 SGHTA and CDR2 FQGNSA. The sample belongs to a study of blood T cell repertoires in COVID-19. Study-level information: Specimens from acute and convalescent COVID-19 originated in the United States, Italy and Spain. Sources were T cells, B-cell-depleted T cells, or PBMCs; the material itself was cDNA or gDNA.

The source of this sequence is a man aged 55 to 70 with active or convalescent COVID-19. The chain is built from TRBV7-2 and TRBJ2-2, with D perhaps matching TRBD1 (6 bases). The sequencing sample was made of peripheral blood. Here the CDR3 reads CASSKFWDKGENRGAVF. The CDR3 nucleotides read TGTGCCAGCAGTAAATTCTGGGACAAAGGGGAGAACCGGGGAGCTGTTTTT.